These T cell receptor beta chains were read from a single sample in a study of T-cell memory formation after mild COVID-19. TCRdb re-called the 5' RACE reads with MiXCR, one entry per CDR3 protein. The sample carries hundreds of thousands of distinct CDR3 sequences, approximately 16% recorded once. The sample taken for sequencing was PBMCs or a T cell subset sorted from them (not recorded which). The receptor source for this set is a man aged 18 to 35 who had mild COVID-19 (a few samples of this study predate the infection). Cell type and time point are not known. Both conserved end residues are part of each CDR3. A D gene is named only where the DNA matches it firmly. Clone size is not always given. Where it is, it says once, few, many or a class for expanded clones.

CDR3nt	CDR3aa	v_gene	j_gene	d_gene	abundance
TGCAGTGCGCTGGGACTTTCCAGCTCCTACAATGAGCAGTTCTTC	CSALGLSSSYNEQFF	TRBV20-1	TRBJ2-1	.	few
TGCGCCAGCAGCCAAAACCGGCATCACCAAGAGACCCAGTACTTC	CASSQNRHHQETQYF	TRBV4-3	TRBJ2-5	.	few
TGCGCCAGCAGCCTGCCGGACAGACCCTACGAGCAGTACTTC	CASSLPDRPYEQYF	TRBV5-1	TRBJ2-7	.	.
TGCGCCAGCAGCCTCGGGACTCCCAATAACCCACCCGTCTCCTACGAGCAGTACTTC	CASSLGTPNNPPVSYEQYF	TRBV5-1	TRBJ2-7	.	.
TGTGCCAGCAGCTATAGCGGGGGGGAGACAGATACGCAGTATTTT	CASSYSGGETDTQYF	TRBV7-2	TRBJ2-3	TRBD2	many
TGTGCCAGCAGCTTGGCGGGGGGAAAAGGTCGGAACATTCAGTACTTC	CASSLAGGKGRNIQYF	TRBV5-5	TRBJ2-4	TRBD2	few
TGCAGTGCTGGCTGGGGATGGGAGACCCAGTACTTC	CSAGWGWETQYF	TRBV20-1	TRBJ2-5	.	.
TGTGCCAGCAGCCGTCGGGGGGACACTGAAGCTTTCTTT	CASSRRGDTEAFF	TRBV7-2	TRBJ1-1	.	.
TGTGCCAGCAGCTTGGAGCGGGGGACAGATACGCAGTATTTT	CASSLERGTDTQYF	TRBV11-3	TRBJ2-3	TRBD2	few
TGTGCCAGTAGACCGGGACAGGGGACTGTCTATGGCTACACCTTC	CASRPGQGTVYGYTF	TRBV19	TRBJ1-2	TRBD1	.
TGTGCCAGCAGCTGGACAGATACGCAGTATTTT	CASSWTDTQYF	TRBV7-2	TRBJ2-3	.	many
TGCAGTGCTAGAGATCAGAGGGGGCCGGCAGATACGCAGTATTTT	CSARDQRGPADTQYF	TRBV20-1	TRBJ2-3	TRBD1	many
TGTGCCAGCAGCTTACAAGAATTCGGGGAGCAGTACTTC	CASSLQEFGEQYF	TRBV7-2	TRBJ2-7	.	.
TGCAGTGCTAGTTGGCCCAACTACAATGAGCAGTTCTTC	CSASWPNYNEQFF	TRBV20-1	TRBJ2-1	.	many
TGCGCCAGCAGCCAAGGGTACAGGGGCCGAAATCAGCCCCAGCATTTT	CASSQGYRGRNQPQHF	TRBV4-3	TRBJ1-5	TRBD1	few
TGTGCCAGCCAAAACAGAGCGGGGGGGCCAAGTGAGCAGTTCTTC	CASQNRAGGPSEQFF	TRBV28	TRBJ2-1	TRBD2	.
TGTGCCAGCAGACCCCGCAGTGAGGGGGTTAGCAATCAGCCCCAGCATTTT	CASRPRSEGVSNQPQHF	TRBV6-2/TRBV6-3	TRBJ1-5	.	.
TGTGCCACCAGCGGTATCCGCACAGATACGCAGTATTTT	CATSGIRTDTQYF	TRBV15	TRBJ2-3	.	.
TGTGCCAGCAGTTTACAGGGGGCATCGGAGACCCAGTACTTC	CASSLQGASETQYF	TRBV28	TRBJ2-5	TRBD1	many